The entry below gives a single T cell receptor beta chain sequence along with its context. These data originate in a study of shared clonotypes between healthy human individuals. Using around 200 ng DNA, roughly 33,000 T cell genomes, the sorted-subset replicate PCRs were run. Sequencing was performed with immunoSEQ multiplex PCR; in TCRdb, only in-frame clones are kept and a portion is missing. The data contain around 750,000 clones, about 74% of them singletons. This CDR3 is 15 amino acids long. V was clipped by 4 bases and J by 5 bases; unmatched bases: 6. In germline, CDR1 is MNHNS, CDR2 SASEGT. From CD4+ cells came CD45RA+ naive and CD45RA-negative memory subsets.

This sequence was found in a woman aged 25 to 39 in good health. The gene calls are TRBV6-1 and TRBJ2-1, with 9 bases aligning to TRBD2. The sequenced material came from memory CD4+ T cells sorted from blood. Subset described: CD45RA-negative fraction. CDR3 sequence: CASSVRASGNNEQFF. CDR3 nucleotides: TGTGCCAGCAGTGTTAGGGCTAGCGGGAACAATGAGCAGTTCTTC.